Below, 13 T cell receptor beta chains from the same sample are listed, as sequenced in a study of regulatory T cells in long-lasting Graves disease. The time point is: newly diagnosed GD, antithyroid drugs for less than 3 months. After RNA was extracted from PBMCs, the TCR library was made from it. Library construction for TCR beta used iRepertoire HTBI primers and Arm-PCR of CDR3 regions. One entry per CDR3 protein, called by TCRdb with MiXCR from the multiplex PCR reads. Of 540,000 or so distinct CDR3 sequences in the sample, about 14% are singletons; the top ten hold roughly a tenth. This sample also belongs to another study, concerning T cells in Graves' hyperthyroidism and ophthalmopathy.

The sequences come from peripheral blood mononuclear cells (PBMCs), collected at new diagnosis, from a patient treated with antithyroid drugs. Source of these receptors: a man under 40 with Graves disease.

Ten or more counts support this clonotype. The CDR3 DNA reads as TGTGCCAGCAGCTTAGAATTCTCCTACGAGCAGTACTTC. Protein sequence: CASSLEFSYEQYF. The V gene is TRBV7-9, the J gene TRBJ2-7; D gene ambiguous. The CDR3 covers 13 residues. CDR1 is SEHNR and CDR2 is FQNEAQ in the germline V gene (reference sequence). V dropped 1 base and J dropped 0 bases, with 4 bases sitting between them.

This clonotype has only a few counts. DNA of the CDR3: TGTGCCACAGGGCCTGTAACGGGAGAGCAGTACTTC. Its translation is CATGPVTGEQYF. The V call is TRBV27, the J call TRBJ2-7; the D gene could be TRBD1 or TRBD2 (5 bases each). From germline, CDR1 is MNHEY and CDR2 SMNVEV (reference sequence). The CDR3 runs 12 residues. Trimming left V 10 bases short and J 7 bases short, with 17 bases between.

This clonotype has just a few counts. The chain is built from TRBV11-3 and TRBJ1-1; the D gene is possibly TRBD1 (5 bases). Germline V gene lookup returns CDR1 SGHNT and CDR2 YENEEA. The length of the CDR3 is 13 residues. Trimming took 8 bases from V and 10 from J, leaving 20 bases between them. The CDR3 sequence is CASSRGDLSGAFF. In DNA, the CDR3 is TGTGCCAGCTCCCGAGGGGACCTTTCGGGAGCTTTCTTT.

In its sample, this clonotype was seen many times. The J gene is TRBJ1-2, the V gene TRBV28; tentatively, D is TRBD1 (6 bases). This CDR3 is 13 amino acids long. CDR1 is MDHEN, CDR2 SYDVKM, per germline. Trimming took 6 bases from V and 3 from J, leaving 11 bases between them. The chain's CDR3 is CASSQGHDYGYTF. DNA for the CDR3: TGTGCCAGCAGCCAGGGACATGACTATGGCTACACCTTC.

This chain joins TRBV5-1 and TRBJ2-1; TRBD1 agrees at 10 bases. The CDR3 runs to 16 residues. Trimming cost V 4 bases and J 8 bases; bases outside gene matches: 12. The germline gives CDR1 SGHRS, CDR2 YFSETQ. CDR3 loop: CASSPNPGQGSDEQFF. The CDR3, as DNA: TGCGCCAGCAGCCCAAACCCGGGACAGGGGTCGGATGAGCAGTTCTTC.

Of note for this clonotype: Being one base from a much bigger clone, this may be a read error. The CDR3 end shows no conserved phenylalanine or tryptophan, and so a read error is likely. The chain uses TRBV7-9 and TRBJ2-3, with D perhaps TRBD1 (8 bases). Between the trimmed V and J ends, which lost 5 bases and 3 bases, there was a span of 15 bases. The CDR3 extends over 15 amino acids. Germline V CDR1 and CDR2: SEHNR, FQNEAQ (reference sequence). The CDR3 DNA sequence: TGTGCCAGCAGCAACGGACAGGGAGGGACAGATACGCAGTATTCT. It specifies CASSNGQGGTDTQYS.

This clonotype was seen many times. V and J are TRBV29-1 and TRBJ1-4; D may be TRBD1 (5 bases). Trimming took off 7 bases at V and 8 bases at J, with 20 bases between the two ends. This CDR3 has 14 amino acids. The germline V gene encodes CDR1 SQVTM and CDR2 ANQGSEA. In DNA, the CDR3 is TGCAGCGCCTTATCTACAGGACCGGGGGAAAAACTGTTTTTT. Amino acid sequence: CSALSTGPGEKLFF.

In its sample, this clonotype was seen many times. This chain uses TRBV12-3 or TRBV12-4 with TRBJ2-7; 7 nucleotides agree with TRBD1. V was pared by 3 bases and J by 6 bases, with 14 bases of the junction left unmatched. This CDR3 comprises 16 residues. The CDR3 is CASSLGDRDPLREQYF. The DNA for the CDR3 is TGTGCCAGCAGTTTGGGAGACAGGGACCCACTACGCGAGCAGTACTTC.

This clonotype has a count of ten or more. The V gene is TRBV5-1, the J gene TRBJ2-5; unclear D gene. Germline values: CDR1 SGHRS, CDR2 YFSETQ. The CDR3 runs 14 residues. The V gene lost 6 bases and the J gene lost 2 bases, with 14 bases spanning the gap. The CDR3 nucleotides are TGCGCCAGCAAGGACCCCATGGGGCAAGAGACCCAGTACTTC. Translation gives CASKDPMGQETQYF.

J is TRBJ1-2 and V is TRBV7-9, with D possibly being TRBD1 (6 bases). This CDR3 contains 17 residues. Looked up from germline, CDR1 is SEHNR and CDR2 is FQNEAQ (reference sequence). Trimming left V 0 bases short and J 0 bases short, with 14 bases between. CDR3 nucleotide sequence: TGTGCCAGCAGCTTAGCTGGGGGCATCCGCGCTAACTATGGCTACACCTTC. Its translation is CASSLAGGIRANYGYTF.

For this clonotype: Since a much larger clone is just one base distant, this may be a read error. V usage is TRBV20-1 and J usage is TRBJ1-2; D gene uncertain. This CDR3 spans 9 amino acids. Trimming left V 5 bases short and J 12 bases short, with 10 bases between. Germline assignment: CDR1 DFQATT and CDR2 SNEGSKA (reference sequence). The CDR3, as DNA: TGCAGTGCTCGACCGGGAGACACCTTC. Encoded protein: CSARPGDTF.

This chain joins TRBV29-1 and TRBJ2-6; D not certain. V gave up 4 bases and J gave up 0 bases, with 10 bases separating them. CDR1 and CDR2 (germline): SQVTM, ANQGSEA. This CDR3 is 15 amino acids long. CDR3 amino acids: CSVAGRSSGANVLTF. In DNA, the CDR3 is TGCAGCGTTGCTGGGCGGAGCTCTGGGGCCAACGTCCTGACTTTC. Full variable domain (missing parts from reference TRBV29-1 and TRBJ2-6): SAVISQKPSRDICQRGTSLTIQCQVDSQVTMMFWYRQQPGQSLTLIATANQGSEATYESGFVIDKFPISRPNLTFSTLTVSNMSPEDSSIYLCSVAGRSSGANVLTFGAGSRLTVL.

This clonotype was counted only a few times. The chain employs TRBV5-5 and TRBJ1-5; D remains ambiguous. The CDR3 sequence is 15 residues long. Germline V gives CDR1 SGHKS, CDR2 YYEKEE (reference sequence). Trimming took 1 base from V and 5 from J, leaving 13 bases between them. The CDR3, as DNA: TGTGCCAGCAGCTTGCAAGGGAGCCTCTATCAGCCCCAGCATTTT. Amino acid sequence: CASSLQGSLYQPQHF.